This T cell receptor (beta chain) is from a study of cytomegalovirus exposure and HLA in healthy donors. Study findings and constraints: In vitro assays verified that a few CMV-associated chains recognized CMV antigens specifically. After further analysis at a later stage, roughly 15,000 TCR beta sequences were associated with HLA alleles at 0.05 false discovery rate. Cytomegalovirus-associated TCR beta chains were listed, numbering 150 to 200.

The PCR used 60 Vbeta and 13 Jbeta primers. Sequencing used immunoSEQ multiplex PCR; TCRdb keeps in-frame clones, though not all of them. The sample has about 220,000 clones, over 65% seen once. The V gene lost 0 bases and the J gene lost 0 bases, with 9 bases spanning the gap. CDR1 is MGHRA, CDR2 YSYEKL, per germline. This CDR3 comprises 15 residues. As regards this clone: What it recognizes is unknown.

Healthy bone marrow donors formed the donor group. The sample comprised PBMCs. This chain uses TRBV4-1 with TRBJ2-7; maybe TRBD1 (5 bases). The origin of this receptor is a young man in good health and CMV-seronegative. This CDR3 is CASSQEYTGSYEQYF. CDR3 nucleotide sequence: TGCGCCAGCAGCCAAGAATACACAGGCTCCTACGAGCAGTACTTC.